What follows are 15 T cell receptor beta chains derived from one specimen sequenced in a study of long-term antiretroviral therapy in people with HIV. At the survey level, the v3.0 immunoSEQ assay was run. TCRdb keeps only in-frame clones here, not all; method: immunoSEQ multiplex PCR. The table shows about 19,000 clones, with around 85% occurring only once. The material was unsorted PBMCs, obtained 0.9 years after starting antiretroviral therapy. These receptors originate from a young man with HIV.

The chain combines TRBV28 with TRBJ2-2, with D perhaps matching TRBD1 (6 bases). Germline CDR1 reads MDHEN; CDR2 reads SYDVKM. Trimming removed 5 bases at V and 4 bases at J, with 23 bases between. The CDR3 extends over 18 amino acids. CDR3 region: CASSRLVTGIRGTGELFF. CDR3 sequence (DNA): TGTGCCAGCAGTCGCCTGGTCACAGGGATCCGAGGCACCGGGGAGCTGTTTTTT. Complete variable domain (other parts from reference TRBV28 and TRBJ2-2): DVKVTQSSRYLVKRTGEKVFLECVQDMDHENMFWYRQDPGLGLRLIYFSYDVKMKEKGDIPEGYSVSREKKERFSLILESASTNQTSMYLCASSRLVTGIRGTGELFFGEGSRLTVL.

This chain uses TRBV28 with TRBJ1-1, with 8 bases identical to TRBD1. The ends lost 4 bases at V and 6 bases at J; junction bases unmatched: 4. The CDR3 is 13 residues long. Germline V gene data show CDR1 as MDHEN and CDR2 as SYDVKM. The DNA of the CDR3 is TGTGCCAGCAGTTCAGGGGGCGGCGCTGAAGCTTTCTTT. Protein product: CASSSGGGAEAFF.

CDR3 loop: CAISQRGGPSGANVLTF. CDR3 sequence (DNA): TGTGCCATCAGTCAGCGGGGGGGCCCCTCTGGGGCCAACGTCCTGACTTTC. V gene TRBV10-3 combines with J gene TRBJ2-6; 10 bases are shared with TRBD2. The CDR3 is made up of 17 amino acids. Germline CDR1 and CDR2: ENHRY and SYGVKD. J was trimmed by 0 bases and V by 5 bases; bases with no gene match: 4.

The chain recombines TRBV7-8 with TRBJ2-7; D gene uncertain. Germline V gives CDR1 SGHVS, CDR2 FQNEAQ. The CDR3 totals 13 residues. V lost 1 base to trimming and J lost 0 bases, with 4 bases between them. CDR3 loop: CASSLELSYEQYF. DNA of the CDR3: TGTGCCAGCAGCTTAGAACTCTCCTACGAGCAGTACTTC.

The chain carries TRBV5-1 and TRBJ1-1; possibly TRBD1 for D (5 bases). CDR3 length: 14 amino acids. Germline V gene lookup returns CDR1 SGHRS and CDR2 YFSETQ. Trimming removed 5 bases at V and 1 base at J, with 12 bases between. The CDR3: CASRVSGKNTEAFF. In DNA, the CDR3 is TGCGCCAGCAGAGTATCAGGGAAGAACACTGAAGCTTTCTTT.

In DNA, the CDR3 is TGTGCCAGCAGCTTGGCAGGACAGTTTGGAAACACCATATATTTT. As protein: CASSLAGQFGNTIYF. J is TRBJ1-3 and V is TRBV5-6, with TRBD1 as a possible D gene (6 bases). Per germline, CDR1 SGHDT and CDR2 YYEEEE. This CDR3 is built from 15 residues. V was clipped by 0 bases and J by 3 bases, with 10 bases between them.

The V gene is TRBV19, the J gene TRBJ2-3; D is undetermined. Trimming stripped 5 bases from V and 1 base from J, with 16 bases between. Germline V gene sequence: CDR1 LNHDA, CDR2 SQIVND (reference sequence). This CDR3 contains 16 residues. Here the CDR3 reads CASSPSGVSGTDTQYF. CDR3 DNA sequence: TGTGCCAGTAGTCCTTCTGGGGTGAGTGGCACAGATACGCAGTATTTT.

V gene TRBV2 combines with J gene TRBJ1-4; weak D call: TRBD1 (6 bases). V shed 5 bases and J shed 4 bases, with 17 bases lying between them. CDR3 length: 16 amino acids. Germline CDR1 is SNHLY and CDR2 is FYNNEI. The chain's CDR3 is CASSTPPTGGNEKLFF. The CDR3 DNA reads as TGTGCCAGCAGTACCCCCCCGACAGGAGGTAATGAAAAACTGTTTTTT.

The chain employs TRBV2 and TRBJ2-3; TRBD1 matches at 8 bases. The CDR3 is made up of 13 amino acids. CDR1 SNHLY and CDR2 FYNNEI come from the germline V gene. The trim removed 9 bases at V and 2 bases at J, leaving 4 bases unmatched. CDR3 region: CASTTGATDTQYF. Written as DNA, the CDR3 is TGTGCCAGTACGACAGGGGCCACAGATACGCAGTATTTT.

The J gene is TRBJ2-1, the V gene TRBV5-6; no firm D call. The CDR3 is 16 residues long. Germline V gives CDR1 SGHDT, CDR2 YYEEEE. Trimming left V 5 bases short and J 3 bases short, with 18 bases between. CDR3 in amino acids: CASSHTPGPDYNEQFF. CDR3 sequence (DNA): TGTGCCAGCAGTCATACCCCCGGCCCAGACTACAATGAGCAGTTCTTC.

CDR3 loop: CASSNPSGVGNEQFF. CDR3 DNA: TGCGCCAGCAGCAATCCTAGCGGGGTGGGGAATGAGCAGTTCTTC. The chain links TRBV5-1 to TRBJ2-1, with 9 bases lining up with TRBD2. CDR3 length: 15 residues. The trim removed 4 bases at V and 7 bases at J, leaving 9 bases unmatched. Germline V lookup: CDR1 SGHRS, CDR2 YFSETQ.

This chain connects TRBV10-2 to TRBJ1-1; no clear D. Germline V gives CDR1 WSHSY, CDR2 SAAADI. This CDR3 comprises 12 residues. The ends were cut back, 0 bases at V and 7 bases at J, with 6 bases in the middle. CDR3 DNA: TGCGCCAGCAGTGAGTCGTGGAATGAAGCTTTCTTT. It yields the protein CASSESWNEAFF.

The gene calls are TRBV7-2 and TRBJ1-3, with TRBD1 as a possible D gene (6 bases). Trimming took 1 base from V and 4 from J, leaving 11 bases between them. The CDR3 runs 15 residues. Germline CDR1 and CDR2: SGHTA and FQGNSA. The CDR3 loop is CASSLDAGAGNTIYF. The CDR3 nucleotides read TGTGCCAGCAGCTTAGATGCAGGGGCAGGAAACACCATATATTTT.

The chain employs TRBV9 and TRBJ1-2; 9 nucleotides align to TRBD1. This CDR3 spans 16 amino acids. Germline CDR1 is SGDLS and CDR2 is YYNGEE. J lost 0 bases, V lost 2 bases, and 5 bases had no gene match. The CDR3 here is CASSVDRGIANYGYTF. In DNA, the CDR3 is TGTGCCAGCAGCGTTGACAGGGGGATAGCTAACTATGGCTACACCTTC.

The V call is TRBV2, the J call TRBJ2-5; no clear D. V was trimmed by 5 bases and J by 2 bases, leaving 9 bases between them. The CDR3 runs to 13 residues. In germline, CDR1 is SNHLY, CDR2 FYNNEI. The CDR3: CASSLDVQETQYF. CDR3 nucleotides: TGTGCCAGCAGTTTAGACGTGCAAGAGACCCAGTACTTC.